What follows are 11 T cell receptor beta chains derived from one specimen sequenced in a study of beta chain features in type 1 diabetes. Study conclusions and caveats: Shortening that was moderate but significant affected the TCRB CDR3s of Type 1 diabetes patients in all four CD4+ subsets.

cDNA synthesis used the whole RNA isolate, giving expressed TCRB sequences. Sequencing was performed with immunoSEQ multiplex PCR; in TCRdb, only in-frame clones are kept and a portion is missing. The sample lists around 180,000 clones; almost 8% were seen once. Their antigens remain unidentified. The sample comprised central memory CD4+ T cells from blood. The receptors originated from a man between 18 and 35 years old with type 1 diabetes.

The chain joins TRBV14 to TRBJ2-5, with 7 bases lining up with TRBD2. The CDR3 is 14 amino acids. V dropped 0 bases and J dropped 6; count of bases not matched to a gene: 4. CDR1 and CDR2 (germline): SGHDN, FVKESK. In DNA, the CDR3 is TGTGCCAGCAGCCAAGAAACTAGCGTGAAGACCCAGTACTTC. Its translation is CASSQETSVKTQYF. The variable domain in full, completed from reference TRBV14 and TRBJ2-5, reads EAGVTQFPSHSVIEKGQTVTLRCDPISGHDNLYWYRRVMGKEIKFLLHFVKESKQDESGMPNNRFLAERTGGTYSTLKVQPAELEDSGVYFCASSQETSVKTQYFGPGTRLLVL.

This clone came up a few times. This chain connects TRBV29-1 to TRBJ1-1; perhaps TRBD1 as D (5 bases). Germline V lookup: CDR1 SQVTM, CDR2 ANQGSEA. There are 13 residues in the CDR3. The ends were cut back, 5 bases at V and 1 base at J, with 11 bases in the middle. CDR3 nucleotide sequence: TGCAGCGTTACGGACGGGGGGAACACTGAAGCTTTCTTT. This codes for CSVTDGGNTEAFF.

A few counts support this clone. V and J are TRBV5-4 and TRBJ2-7; 9 positions agree with TRBD1. J lost 3 bases, V lost 3 bases, and 7 bases had no gene match. The CDR3 runs 15 residues. The germline V gene has CDR1 SGHNT and CDR2 YYREEE (reference sequence). The CDR3 reads CASSSSKTGGYEQYF. Here the CDR3 DNA reads TGTGCCAGCAGCTCCAGCAAGACAGGGGGCTACGAGCAGTACTTC.

V usage is TRBV25-1 and J usage is TRBJ2-3; 7 positions agree with TRBD2. Looked up from germline, CDR1 is MGHDK and CDR2 is SYGVNS. The ends lost 0 bases at V and 0 bases at J; junction bases unmatched: 3. The CDR3 is made up of 16 amino acids. CDR3 in DNA: TGTGCCAGCAGTGAATATAAGGGAGGGAGCACAGATACGCAGTATTTT. Its translation is CASSEYKGGSTDTQYF.

This clone was counted a few times. The genes are TRBV20-1 and TRBJ2-3, with D possibly TRBD2 on 5 matching bases. The CDR3 length is 11 residues. The germline gives CDR1 DFQATT, CDR2 SNEGSKA (reference sequence). Trimming removed 5 bases from V and 7 bases from J, with 10 bases in between. As DNA, the CDR3 is TGCAGTGCTCCCCGGGAAAATACGCAGTATTTT. Its translation is CSAPRENTQYF.

About this clone itself: This sample includes further DNA sequences coding for the same CDR3. V is TRBV7-2 and J is TRBJ1-6, with TRBD1 as a possible D gene (5 bases). The CDR3 contains 13 residues. Trimming removed 4 bases from V and 8 bases from J, with 9 bases in between. CDR1 and CDR2 from the germline V gene are SGHTA and FQGNSA. CDR3 amino acids: CASSSDRDSPLHF. CDR3 DNA sequence: TGTGCCAGCAGCTCAGACAGAGATTCACCCCTCCACTTT. The full variable domain, with the rest looked up from reference TRBV7-2 and TRBJ1-6, is GAGVSQSPSNKVTEKGKDVELRCDPISGHTALYWYRQSLGQGLEFLIYFQGNSAPDKSGLPSDRFSAERTGGSVSTLTIQRTQQEDSAVYLCASSSDRDSPLHFGNGTRLTVT.

This clone occurred many times. The rearrangement uses TRBV29-1 and TRBJ1-4, with a tentative D call TRBD1 (5 bases). CDR1 is SQVTM, CDR2 ANQGSEA, per germline. V lost 4 bases and J lost 7, with 13 bases in between. The CDR3 contains 13 residues. CDR3 amino acids: CSVAGSGGEKLFF. The CDR3 DNA sequence: TGCAGCGTTGCAGGCTCGGGGGGTGAAAAACTGTTTTTT. The full variable domain, its missing parts supplied by reference TRBV29-1 and TRBJ1-4, is SAVISQKPSRDICQRGTSLTIQCQVDSQVTMMFWYRQQPGQSLTLIATANQGSEATYESGFVIDKFPISRPNLTFSTLTVSNMSPEDSSIYLCSVAGSGGEKLFFGSGTQLSVL.

This clone was detected a few times. This specimen includes other DNA sequences encoding the same CDR3. The chain employs TRBV7-2 and TRBJ2-5; tentative D call: TRBD1 (6 bases). Per the germline V gene, CDR1 is SGHTA and CDR2 is FQGNSA. V was trimmed by 1 base and J by 4 bases, leaving 16 bases between them. This CDR3 has 16 residues. CDR3 bases: TGTGCCAGCAGCTTAGTAGGGGGTAGGGTTAGAGAGACCCAGTACTTC. This gives the protein CASSLVGGRVRETQYF.

This clone was observed a handful of times. V gene TRBV15 combines with J gene TRBJ1-2, with 7 bases fitting TRBD1. The V gene's germline CDR1 is LNHNV and CDR2 YYDKDF (reference sequence). V gave up 2 bases and J gave up 4 bases; unmatched junction bases: 4. The CDR3 loop spans 14 amino acids. CDR3 residues: CATSRQRQGYGYTF. The CDR3 DNA is TGTGCCACCAGCAGACAGAGACAGGGCTATGGCTACACCTTC.

The chain combines TRBV6-6 with TRBJ1-4; 7 nucleotides match TRBD1. The V and J ends lost 4 bases and 4 bases, in that order; junction bases with no gene match: 3. Germline-derived CDR1 and CDR2 are MNHNY and SVGAGI (reference sequence). This CDR3 region has 14 residues. DNA for the CDR3: TGTGCCAGCAGTTCTAGACAGGGTAATGAAAAACTGTTTTTT. Protein product: CASSSRQGNEKLFF.

The table lists this clone with a few counts. The V and J genes are TRBV30 and TRBJ1-4; the D gene is possibly TRBD1 (6 bases). The V gene lost 3 bases and the J gene lost 7 bases, with 15 bases spanning the gap. Germline CDR1 and CDR2: GTSNPN and SVGIG (reference sequence). CDR3 length: 14 residues. The CDR3 sequence is CAWSSGGSSEKLFF. CDR3 bases: TGTGCCTGGAGCTCGGGGGGCTCGAGTGAAAAACTGTTTTTT.